Presented here are 27 T cell receptor beta chains from one specimen sequenced in a study of cytomegalovirus exposure and HLA in healthy donors. It was with 60 Vbeta and 13 Jbeta primers that the PCR ran. Sequenced by immunoSEQ multiplex PCR; TCRdb stores in-frame clones only, minus some. The sample records about 180,000 clones, about three quarters being singletons. The sequenced sample consisted of PBMCs. The receptors were gathered from a woman in her thirties in good health and CMV-seropositive.

The rearrangement uses TRBV5-1 and TRBJ2-1, with 11 bases identical to TRBD2. Germline V CDR1 and CDR2: SGHRS, YFSETQ. V dropped 0 bases and J dropped 8; count of bases not matched to a gene: 10. This CDR3 is 17 amino acids long. In DNA form, the CDR3 reads TGCGCCAGCAGCTTGGTTAGTAGCGGGAGGGCCGGGGATGAGCAGTTCTTC. As protein: CASSLVSSGRAGDEQFF.

The chain links TRBV4-3 to TRBJ2-7; 11 nucleotides line up with TRBD2. CDR3 size: 16 residues. Germline CDR1 is LGHNA and CDR2 is YSLEER. With V trimmed by 0 bases and J by 6 bases, 7 bases remained unmatched. Here the CDR3 reads CASSQEVAGGPGEQYF. In DNA, the CDR3 is TGCGCCAGCAGCCAAGAGGTAGCGGGAGGGCCGGGCGAGCAGTACTTC.

The chain combines TRBV6-6 with TRBJ1-1; 10 bases are a match to TRBD1. The CDR3 has 13 residues. Germline-derived CDR1 and CDR2 are MNHNY and SVGAGI (reference sequence). Germline trimming cut 8 bases from V and 5 bases from J; bases unmatched to any gene: 5. CDR3 protein: CASRQGAFTEAFF. Here the CDR3 DNA reads TGTGCCAGCCGACAGGGGGCATTTACTGAAGCTTTCTTT.

DNA for the CDR3: TGTGCCAGCAGCCCCGGGAGGGCGACGGACACTGAAGCTTTCTTT. Amino acids: CASSPGRATDTEAFF. The rearrangement uses TRBV11-3 and TRBJ1-1, with unresolved D. Germline V gene data show CDR1 as SGHNT and CDR2 as YENEEA. The CDR3 runs to 15 residues. Trimming took 5 bases from V and 3 from J, leaving 16 bases between them.

The J gene is TRBJ2-1, the V gene TRBV30, with D perhaps matching TRBD2 (5 bases). The CDR3 is 14 amino acids. Germline V gene sequence: CDR1 GTSNPN, CDR2 SVGIG (reference sequence). The V end lost 4 bases, the J end lost 8 bases, and 18 bases lay between the germline ends. The CDR3 loop is CAWKRLLRGHEQFF. The CDR3 nucleotides read TGTGCCTGGAAGCGGCTTCTTCGTGGGCATGAGCAGTTCTTC.

The V and J genes are TRBV7-6 and TRBJ2-2; D unclear. The V end was cut by 3 bases, the J end by 6 bases, with 8 bases between. The CDR3 is made up of 13 amino acids. Per the germline V gene, CDR1 is SGHVS and CDR2 is FNYEAQ. CDR3 sequence (DNA): TGTGCCAGCAGCTTCGGAGAGGCCGGGGAGCTGTTTTTT. Its protein product is CASSFGEAGELFF.

The CDR3 region is CASSLGTRLRQGGNEKLFF. The CDR3 DNA sequence: TGTGCCAGCAGTTTAGGTACCCGTCTCAGACAGGGCGGTAATGAAAAACTGTTTTTT. The chain links TRBV27 to TRBJ1-4; 7 bases fit TRBD1. The germline V gene encodes CDR1 MNHEY and CDR2 SMNVEV (reference sequence). After removal of 2 bases from V and 4 bases from J, the junction contained 16 bases not matched to a gene. The CDR3 is 19 residues long.

This CDR3 reads CAWSVWSGNEQFF. In DNA, the CDR3 is TGTGCCTGGAGTGTCTGGTCAGGGAATGAGCAGTTCTTC. This chain links TRBV30 with TRBJ2-1; D is possibly TRBD1 (5 bases). Germline CDR1 is GTSNPN and CDR2 is SVGIG (reference sequence). V was shortened by 0 bases and J by 7 bases, with 10 bases between the two germline ends. CDR3 length: 13 residues.

The chain recombines TRBV5-3 with TRBJ1-2; D not certain. TRBV5-3 is reported as an ORF; its role is uncertain. The CDR3 has 13 residues. Trimming shortened V by 4 bases and J by 3 bases, and 10 bases separated the two germline ends. This chain's CDR3 is CARSTGVDYGYTF. The CDR3 DNA reads TGTGCCAGAAGCACCGGGGTAGACTATGGCTACACCTTC.

V gene TRBV27 combines with J gene TRBJ1-2; TRBD1 matches 7 bases. After removal of 4 bases from V and 3 bases from J, the junction contained 5 bases not matched to a gene. From germline, CDR1 is MNHEY and CDR2 SMNVEV (reference sequence). The CDR3 spans 14 residues. CDR3 DNA sequence: TGTGCCAGCAGTTACGCGACAGGGTACTATGGCTACACCTTC. This translates into CASSYATGYYGYTF.

V and J are TRBV30 and TRBJ2-1; 12 bases are a match to TRBD2. The CDR3 is 14 amino acids. V gave up 2 bases and J gave up 16 bases; unmatched junction bases: 12. Germline CDR1 GTSNPN, CDR2 SVGIG (reference sequence). The CDR3 is CAWSPSGRARIVFF. CDR3 sequence (DNA): TGTGCCTGGAGTCCTAGCGGGAGGGCCCGGATAGTATTCTTC.

The chain is built from TRBV4-1 and TRBJ1-5, with a weak D call TRBD1 (6 bases). Per the germline V gene, CDR1 is MGHRA and CDR2 is YSYEKL. The CDR3 is 14 residues long. V was pared by 4 bases and J by 5 bases, with 12 bases between. The CDR3 coding sequence is TGCGCCAGCAGCCTTACAGGGATTTATCAGCCCCAGCATTTT. Encoded protein: CASSLTGIYQPQHF.

This chain joins TRBV28 and TRBJ2-2; 13 nucleotides line up with TRBD2. Losses at the gene ends were 7 bases for V and 9 bases for J; bases not matched to a gene: 2. Germline V gene data show CDR1 as MDHEN and CDR2 as SYDVKM. There are 13 residues in the CDR3. Here the CDR3 reads CASKTSGRRELFF. CDR3 in DNA: TGTGCCAGCAAGACTAGCGGGAGGAGGGAGCTGTTTTTT. Drawing the rest from reference TRBV28 and TRBJ2-2, the complete variable domain is DVKVTQSSRYLVKRTGEKVFLECVQDMDHENMFWYRQDPGLGLRLIYFSYDVKMKEKGDIPEGYSVSREKKERFSLILESASTNQTSMYLCASKTSGRRELFFGEGSRLTVL.

The rearrangement joins TRBV5-1 to TRBJ2-1; 8 bases map to TRBD1. Per germline, CDR1 SGHRS and CDR2 YFSETQ. With 7 bases clipped from V and 3 bases from J, the junction kept 6 bases outside the gene matches. The CDR3 has 14 amino acids. The CDR3 sequence is CASETGTGYNEQFF. CDR3 DNA: TGCGCCAGCGAGACCGGGACAGGCTACAATGAGCAGTTCTTC.

This clone was seen at least ten times. The chain recombines TRBV5-1 with TRBJ2-5, with D uncertain. With 0 bases removed from V and 4 bases from J, the gap between germline ends came to 16 bases. The CDR3 totals 16 residues. The V gene's germline CDR1 is SGHRS and CDR2 YFSETQ. In nucleotides, the CDR3 is TGCGCCAGCAGCTTGGTTGCCCAGGCGTCTGGAGAGACCCAGTACTTC. Translating gives CASSLVAQASGETQYF.

The J gene is TRBJ2-1, the V gene TRBV6-4; D is possibly TRBD2 (7 bases). CDR1 and CDR2 (germline): MRHNA, SNTAGT. V was shortened by 5 bases and J by 6 bases, with 20 bases between the two germline ends. The CDR3 consists of 16 residues. DNA for the CDR3: TGTGCCAGCAGTCCTCGAGGGGGAGGGTACATCAATGAGCAGTTCTTC. It specifies CASSPRGGGYINEQFF.

The CDR3 loop is CAWRPGLNYGYTF. The CDR3 DNA follows: TGTGCCTGGAGGCCCGGACTAAACTATGGCTACACCTTC. The rearrangement joins TRBV30 to TRBJ1-2; D gene unclear. The CDR3 loop spans 13 amino acids. Germline V gene data show CDR1 as GTSNPN and CDR2 as SVGIG (reference sequence). Trimming removed 3 bases from V and 2 bases from J, with 10 bases in between.

This chain links TRBV30 with TRBJ1-4, with D possibly TRBD1 on 5 matching bases. V lost 0 bases to trimming and J lost 7 bases, with 12 bases between them. The CDR3 spans 14 residues. In germline, CDR1 is GTSNPN, CDR2 SVGIG (reference sequence). CDR3 loop: CAWSVGAVGEKLFF. The CDR3 DNA reads as TGTGCCTGGAGTGTAGGGGCAGTCGGTGAAAAACTGTTTTTT.

The V call is TRBV4-2, the J call TRBJ2-7; 7 positions match TRBD2. J was trimmed by 2 bases and V by 0 bases; bases with no gene match: 7. Looked up from germline, CDR1 is LGHNA and CDR2 is YNFKEQ. This CDR3 contains 16 residues. This CDR3 is CASSQESLADTYEQYF. The CDR3 coding sequence is TGTGCCAGCAGCCAAGAATCGCTAGCGGACACCTACGAGCAGTACTTC.

The rearrangement links TRBV4-3 to TRBJ2-6, with a possible D match to TRBD1 (5 bases). V was cut by 1 base and J by 2 bases, with 9 bases left in between. This CDR3 has 16 residues. Germline loops: CDR1 LGHNA, CDR2 YSLEER. The CDR3: CASSQASGPGANVLTF. DNA for the CDR3: TGCGCCAGCAGCCAAGCCTCAGGGCCTGGGGCCAACGTCCTGACTTTC.

The J gene is TRBJ2-3, the V gene TRBV6-5; D ambiguous. The V end was cut by 2 bases, the J end by 4 bases, with 7 bases between. Germline V gene sequence: CDR1 MNHEY, CDR2 SVGAGI. This CDR3 region has 13 residues. In nucleotides, the CDR3 is TGTGCCAGCAGTTACCTTAGATCAGATACGCAGTATTTT. It translates to CASSYLRSDTQYF.

This clone was seen more than once but under ten times. The J gene is TRBJ2-2, the V gene TRBV7-8, with 7 positions matching TRBD2. The CDR3 has 13 residues. Germline CDR1 is SGHVS and CDR2 is FQNEAQ. V shed 6 bases, J shed 5 bases, and the junction held 3 bases outside the gene matches. The CDR3 DNA is TGTGCCAGCAGGGAAGCGGGGACCGGGGAGCTGTTTTTT. It translates to CASREAGTGELFF.

This chain connects TRBV5-1 to TRBJ2-4; 7 bases are shared with TRBD2. Germline V gene lookup returns CDR1 SGHRS and CDR2 YFSETQ. J gave up 4 bases and V 0 bases, and 7 bases lay outside the gene matches. The CDR3 length is 16 residues. CDR3 protein: CASSLAGGTGKNIQYF. The CDR3 DNA sequence: TGCGCCAGCAGCTTGGCCGGGGGGACCGGGAAAAACATTCAGTACTTC.

This clone was counted once. The V gene is TRBV10-3, the J gene TRBJ1-5; D uncertain. CDR3 size: 14 residues. Germline V gene data show CDR1 as ENHRY and CDR2 as SYGVKD. The ends were cut back, 3 bases at V and 2 bases at J, with 8 bases in the middle. Here the CDR3 reads CAISDERGNQPQHF. DNA for the CDR3: TGTGCCATCAGTGACGAGAGGGGCAATCAGCCCCAGCATTTT.

V usage is TRBV19 and J usage is TRBJ1-2; weak D call: TRBD1 (5 bases). Looked up from germline, CDR1 is LNHDA and CDR2 is SQIVND (reference sequence). The CDR3 has 14 amino acids. Trimming removed 2 bases at V and 0 bases at J, with 7 bases between. CDR3 loop: CASSILTANYGYTF. For the CDR3, the DNA is TGTGCCAGTAGTATATTGACAGCTAACTATGGCTACACCTTC. The full variable domain, in which reference TRBV19 and TRBJ1-2 provide the parts outside the CDR3, is DGGITQSPKYLFRKEGQNVTLSCEQNLNHDAMYWYRQDPGQGLRLIYYSQIVNDFQKGDIAEGYSVSREKKESFPLTVTSAQKNPTAFYLCASSILTANYGYTFGSGTRLTVV.

This chain connects TRBV6-1 to TRBJ2-1, with D maybe TRBD2 (6 bases). The length of the CDR3 is 15 residues. V lost 8 bases, J lost 0 bases, and 14 bases lay in between. Germline V gene sequence: CDR1 MNHNS, CDR2 SASEGT. The chain's CDR3 is CASGIAVSSYNEQFF. DNA of the CDR3: TGTGCCAGCGGAATAGCGGTAAGCTCCTACAATGAGCAGTTCTTC.

In this sample, this clone turned up a few times. J is TRBJ2-3 and V is TRBV5-4; 8 nucleotides line up with TRBD1. The CDR3 covers 18 residues. CDR1 is SGHNT and CDR2 is YYREEE in the germline V gene (reference sequence). V lost 3 bases and J lost 5; bases outside the gene matches: 17. CDR3 bases: TGTGCCAGCAGCTCACTAGGACAGGGCGGTGTGTCGGGAGATACGCAGTATTTT. Its translation is CASSSLGQGGVSGDTQYF.